This TCR beta chain was observed in a study of cytomegalovirus exposure and HLA in healthy donors. This clone has just one count. The junction had 4 bases not matched to a gene; V was cut back by 6 bases and J by 3 bases. CDR3 length: 15 amino acids. Germline V lookup: CDR1 MNHNS, CDR2 SASEGT. In the PCR, 60 Vbeta and 13 Jbeta primers were used. TCRdb's copy holds only in-frame clones and misses some; the assay was immunoSEQ multiplex PCR. There are roughly 160,000 clones in the sample; roughly 77% occur only once, and 1% lies in the top ten. The J gene is TRBJ2-1, the V gene TRBV6-1, with 11 positions matching TRBD2. The material sequenced was PBMCs. The TCR sequence derives from a woman aged 45 to 65 in good health and CMV-seropositive. This CDR3 is CASSPTSGGYNEQFF. The CDR3 DNA follows: TGTGCCAGCAGCCCAACTAGCGGGGGCTACAATGAGCAGTTCTTC.